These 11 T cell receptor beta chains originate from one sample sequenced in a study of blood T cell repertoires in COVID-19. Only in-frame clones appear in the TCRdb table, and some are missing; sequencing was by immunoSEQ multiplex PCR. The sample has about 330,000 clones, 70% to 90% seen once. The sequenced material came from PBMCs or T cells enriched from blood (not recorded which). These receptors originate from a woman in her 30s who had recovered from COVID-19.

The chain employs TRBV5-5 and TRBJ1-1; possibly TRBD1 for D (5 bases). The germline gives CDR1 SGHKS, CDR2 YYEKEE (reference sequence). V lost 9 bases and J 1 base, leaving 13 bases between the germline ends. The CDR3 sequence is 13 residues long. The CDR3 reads CATHLTENTEAFF. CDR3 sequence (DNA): TGTGCCACCCACCTGACAGAGAACACTGAAGCTTTCTTT.

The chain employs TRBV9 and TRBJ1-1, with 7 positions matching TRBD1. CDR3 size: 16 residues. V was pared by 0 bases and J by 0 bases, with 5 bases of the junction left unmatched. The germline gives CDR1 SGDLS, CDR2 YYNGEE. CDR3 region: CASSVEGAGLNTEAFF. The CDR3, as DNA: TGTGCCAGCAGCGTAGAGGGGGCGGGCTTGAACACTGAAGCTTTCTTT.

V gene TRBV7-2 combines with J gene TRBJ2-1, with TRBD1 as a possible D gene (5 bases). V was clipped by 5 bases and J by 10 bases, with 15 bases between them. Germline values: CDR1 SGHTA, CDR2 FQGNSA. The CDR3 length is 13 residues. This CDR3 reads CASSPGQVREQFF. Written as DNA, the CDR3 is TGTGCCAGCAGCCCCGGACAAGTCCGGGAGCAGTTCTTC.

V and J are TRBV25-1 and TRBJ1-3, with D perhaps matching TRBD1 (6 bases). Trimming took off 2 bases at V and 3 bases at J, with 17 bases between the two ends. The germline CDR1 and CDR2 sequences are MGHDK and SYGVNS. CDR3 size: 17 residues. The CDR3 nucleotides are TGTGCCAGCAGTGAAGGCACAGGGTCCCCCTATGGAAACACCATATATTTT. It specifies CASSEGTGSPYGNTIYF.

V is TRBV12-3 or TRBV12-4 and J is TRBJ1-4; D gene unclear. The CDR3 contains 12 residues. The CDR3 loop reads CAILTTNEKLFF. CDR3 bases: TGTGCTATACTAACGACTAATGAAAAACTGTTTTTT.

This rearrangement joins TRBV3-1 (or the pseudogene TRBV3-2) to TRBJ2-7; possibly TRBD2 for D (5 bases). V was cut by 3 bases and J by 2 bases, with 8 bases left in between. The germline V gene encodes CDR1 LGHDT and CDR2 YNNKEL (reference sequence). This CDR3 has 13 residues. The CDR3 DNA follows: TGTGCCAGCAGCCACCCGGAGGCCTACGAGCAGTACTTC. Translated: CASSHPEAYEQYF.

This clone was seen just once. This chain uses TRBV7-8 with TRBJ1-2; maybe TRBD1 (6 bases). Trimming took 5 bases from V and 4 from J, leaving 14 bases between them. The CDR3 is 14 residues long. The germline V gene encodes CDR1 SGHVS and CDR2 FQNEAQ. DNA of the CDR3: TGTGCCAGCAGCCCTCGCCGGACAGCCTATGGCTACACCTTC. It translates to CASSPRRTAYGYTF.

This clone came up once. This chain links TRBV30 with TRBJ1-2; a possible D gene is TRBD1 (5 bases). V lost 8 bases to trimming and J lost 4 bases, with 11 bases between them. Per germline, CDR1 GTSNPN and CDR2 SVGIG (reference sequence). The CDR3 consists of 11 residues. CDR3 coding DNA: TGTGCCATAAGACAGTTCTATGGCTACACCTTC. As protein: CAIRQFYGYTF.

The CDR3 nucleotides read TGTGCCAGCAGCCGAGGGGCAGAGACCCAGTACTTC. Amino acid sequence: CASSRGAETQYF. The rearrangement links TRBV7-8 to TRBJ2-5; D might be TRBD1 or TRBD2, each matching 5 bases. CDR1 is SGHVS and CDR2 is FQNEAQ in the germline V gene. Trimming removed 5 bases from V and 4 bases from J, with 8 bases in between. CDR3 length: 12 residues.

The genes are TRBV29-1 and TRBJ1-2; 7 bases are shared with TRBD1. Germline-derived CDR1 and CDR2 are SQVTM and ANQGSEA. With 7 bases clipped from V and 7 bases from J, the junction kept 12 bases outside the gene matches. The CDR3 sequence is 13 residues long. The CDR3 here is CSARTGGDAGYTF. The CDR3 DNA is TGCAGCGCCCGGACAGGTGGTGATGCTGGCTACACCTTC.

CDR3 in amino acids: CASSALGQTTNEKLFF. CDR3 bases: TGTGCCAGCAGTGCCCTCGGACAGACAACTAATGAAAAACTGTTTTTT. The V call is TRBV6-1, the J call TRBJ1-4; the D gene is possibly TRBD1 (6 bases). V lost 4 bases to trimming and J lost 0 bases, with 12 bases between them. CDR1 and CDR2 (germline): MNHNS, SASEGT. The CDR3 runs 16 residues.